These 10 T cell receptor beta chains came from one sample sequenced in a study of T-cell memory formation after mild COVID-19. Using its own MiXCR run on the 5' RACE reads, TCRdb lists one record per CDR3 protein. The sample lists around 250,000 distinct CDR3 sequences, around 15% occurring once. The sample consisted of PBMCs or a T cell subset sorted from them (not recorded which). These receptors were taken from a young man who had mild COVID-19 (a few samples of this study predate the infection). Cell type and time point are not known.

This clonotype was counted a few times. V gene TRBV4-3 combines with J gene TRBJ2-2; 12 nucleotides match TRBD1. The V gene's germline CDR1 is LGHNA and CDR2 YSLEER. The trim removed 0 bases at V and 13 bases at J, leaving 9 bases unmatched. This CDR3 spans 16 amino acids. CDR3 protein: CASSQDPGTGGQRLFF. The CDR3 DNA reads as TGCGCCAGCAGCCAAGACCCCGGGACAGGGGGCCAGAGGCTGTTTTTT.

This clonotype was seen ten or more times. The CDR3 reads CASSLLRDLGGETQYF. The CDR3 region has the DNA TGTGCCAGCAGCTTATTAAGGGATCTAGGGGGCGAGACCCAGTACTTC. The chain couples TRBV7-9 to TRBJ2-5; 7 bases map to TRBD1. The CDR3 is 16 residues long. Germline V gives CDR1 SEHNR, CDR2 FQNEAQ (reference sequence). V was clipped by 2 bases and J by 5 bases; unmatched bases: 11.

This clonotype was picked up a small number of times. The J gene is TRBJ1-4, the V gene TRBV20-1; 7 bases map to TRBD1. J lost 7 bases, V lost 4 bases, and 9 bases had no gene match. The CDR3 loop spans 14 amino acids. Germline lookup yields CDR1 DFQATT and CDR2 SNEGSKA (reference sequence). The CDR3 here is CSATPGQRSEKLFF. CDR3 nucleotides: TGCAGTGCTACTCCGGGACAGCGAAGTGAAAAACTGTTTTTT.

The V and J genes are TRBV20-1 and TRBJ1-4; the D is unclear. Trimming took 5 bases from V and 5 from J, leaving 12 bases between them. CDR1 and CDR2 from the germline V gene are DFQATT and SNEGSKA (reference sequence). The CDR3 sequence is 13 residues long. The CDR3 nucleotides read TGCAGTGCTCATAGAAACTCGAATGAAAAACTGTTTTTT. As protein: CSAHRNSNEKLFF.

This chain connects TRBV13 to TRBJ1-6, with a weak D call TRBD1 (5 bases). The CDR3 extends over 15 amino acids. Germline V gene lookup returns CDR1 PRHDT and CDR2 FYEKMQ (reference sequence). Trimming took 0 bases from V and 6 from J, leaving 9 bases between them. The CDR3 bases are TGTGCCAGCAGCTTAGGGCAGGGAACTAATTCACCCCTCCACTTT. This sequence encodes CASSLGQGTNSPLHF.

The rearrangement joins TRBV7-3 to TRBJ2-5; TRBD2 matches at 10 bases. CDR1 SGHTA and CDR2 FQGTGA come from the germline V gene. Losses at the gene ends were 5 bases for V and 5 bases for J; bases not matched to a gene: 14. There are 17 residues in the CDR3. The CDR3 DNA reads as TGTGCCAGCAGCCCACCCCGCTCTAGCGGGGGTGTGGAGACCCAGTACTTC. Amino acids: CASSPPRSSGGVETQYF.

The rearrangement joins TRBV29-1 to TRBJ2-3, with 8 bases aligning to TRBD2. Germline loops: CDR1 SQVTM, CDR2 ANQGSEA. Trimming took 8 bases from V and 5 from J; bases not matched to a gene: 3. The CDR3 totals 11 residues. The CDR3 loop reads CSPGGGDTQYF. In DNA form, the CDR3 reads TGCAGCCCCGGGGGGGGAGATACGCAGTATTTT.

The V and J genes are TRBV5-5 and TRBJ1-2; 7 bases map to TRBD1. This CDR3 has 14 residues. The germline CDR1 and CDR2 sequences are SGHKS and YYEKEE (reference sequence). V lost 7 bases to trimming and J lost 0 bases; unmatched junction nucleotides: 6. In DNA, the CDR3 is TGTGCCAGCGGAGCCGGGACAGCTAACTATGGCTACACCTTC. The encoded protein is CASGAGTANYGYTF.

This clonotype has more than one count but fewer than ten. The chain recombines TRBV6-2 or TRBV6-3 with TRBJ1-2; TRBD1 matches at 10 bases. The CDR3 extends over 12 amino acids. With 5 bases clipped from V and 13 bases from J, the junction kept 7 bases outside the gene matches. Germline CDR1 reads MNHEY; CDR2 reads SVGEGT. CDR3 nucleotide sequence: TGTGCCAGCAGTCCCGGGACAGGGGCCGGCACCTTC. The encoded protein is CASSPGTGAGTF.

This clonotype showed up just a few times. The J gene is TRBJ2-3, the V gene TRBV11-2, with 9 bases identical to TRBD2. Germline CDR1 SGHAT, CDR2 FQNNGV. The CDR3 has 16 residues. The V segment lost 1 base and the J segment 5 bases; nucleotides outside the gene matches: 7. The CDR3 DNA reads TGTGCCAGCAGCTTAGCAAGCGGGGGGTATGAAGATACGCAGTATTTT. It codes for CASSLASGGYEDTQYF. Looking up the rest from reference TRBV11-2 and TRBJ2-3 gives the full variable domain: EAGVAQSPRYKIIEKRQSVAFWCNPISGHATLYWYQQILGQGPKLLIQFQNNGVVDDSQLPKDRFSAERLKGVDSTLKIQPAKLEDSAVYLCASSLASGGYEDTQYFGPGTRLTVL.